The 23 T cell receptor beta chains listed next were all sequenced from one sample in a study of blood T cell repertoires in COVID-19. Assay used: immunoSEQ multiplex PCR; TCRdb lists only in-frame clones, some missing. The sample consists of nearly 350,000 clones, around nine tenths of them appearing once. What was sequenced was peripheral blood. The source of these receptors is a woman younger than 30 who had recovered from COVID-19.

This clone came up once. The gene calls are TRBV10-3 and TRBJ2-1; a possible D gene is TRBD2 (6 bases). V was shortened by 2 bases and J by 0 bases, with 8 bases between the two germline ends. CDR3 size: 15 residues. The germline gives CDR1 ENHRY, CDR2 SYGVKD. This chain's CDR3 is CAISEAGSSYNEQFF. The CDR3 DNA sequence: TGTGCCATCAGTGAGGCGGGGAGCTCCTACAATGAGCAGTTCTTC.

The chain links TRBV28 to TRBJ1-2; 7 bases are shared with TRBD1. Germline CDR1 MDHEN, CDR2 SYDVKM. This CDR3 has 18 residues. After removal of 5 bases from V and 2 bases from J, the junction contained 17 bases not matched to a gene. The CDR3 nucleotides read TGTGCCAGCAGTCCTAAGGTTGGGACAGCCAAACCAAACTATGGCTACACCTTC. Translation gives CASSPKVGTAKPNYGYTF.

CDR3 bases: TGCGCCAGCAGCTTGGATGTCGGGAACACCGGGGAGCTGTTTTTT. Translating gives CASSLDVGNTGELFF. The V call is TRBV5-1, the J call TRBJ2-2, with unresolved D. CDR3 length equals 15 residues. Germline V gene lookup returns CDR1 SGHRS and CDR2 YFSETQ. Trimming removed 0 bases from V and 1 base from J, with 7 bases in between.

The genes are TRBV5-4 and TRBJ2-3; 11 positions match TRBD2. The CDR3 spans 17 residues. With 5 bases clipped from V and 2 bases from J, the junction kept 10 bases outside the gene matches. Germline V gene data show CDR1 as SGHNT and CDR2 as YYREEE (reference sequence). The CDR3 region has the DNA TGTGCCAGCAGACAAGACAGACTAGCGGGAAACACAGATACGCAGTATTTT. Its protein is CASRQDRLAGNTDTQYF.

The chain carries TRBV6-2 or TRBV6-3 and TRBJ2-1, with TRBD2 matching 10 bases. With 3 bases clipped from V and 4 bases from J, the junction kept 9 bases outside the gene matches. Germline assignment: CDR1 MNHEY and CDR2 SVGEGT. The CDR3 length is 17 residues. Here the CDR3 DNA reads TGTGCCAGCAGTTATAAGCTAGCGGGAGATCGGTACAATGAGCAGTTCTTC. This sequence encodes CASSYKLAGDRYNEQFF.

This chain uses TRBV3-1 (or the pseudogene TRBV3-2) with TRBJ2-7; D may be TRBD2 (5 bases). Germline CDR1 reads LGHDT; CDR2 reads YNNKEL (reference sequence). Trimming took 4 bases from V and 4 from J, leaving 14 bases between them. CDR3 size: 14 residues. The CDR3 loop is CASSPQRWSYEQYV. CDR3 in DNA: TGTGCCAGCAGCCCTCAGCGGTGGAGTTACGAGCAGTACGTC.

The rearrangement joins TRBV6-5 to TRBJ2-5, with D maybe TRBD2 (5 bases). The germline V and J ends were trimmed by 7 bases and 1 base, with 7 bases remaining between them. Germline CDR1 and CDR2: MNHEY and SVGAGI. CDR3 length: 12 amino acids. This chain's CDR3 is CASTGIQETQYF. For the CDR3, the DNA is TGTGCCAGCACGGGAATCCAAGAGACCCAGTACTTC.

The genes are TRBV21-1 and TRBJ2-7; the tabulated D call, TRBD2, remains unverified against the DNA. TRBV21-1 is described as a pseudogene. This CDR3 is 15 amino acids long. CDR3 nucleotide sequence: TGTGCCAGCAGCACCCGACTAGCGGGAGTGGCCGAGCAGTACGTC. Its protein product is CASSTRLAGVAEQYV.

The chain uses TRBV7-2 and TRBJ1-4; weak D call: TRBD1 (6 bases). CDR1 is SGHTA and CDR2 is FQGNSA in the germline V gene. The CDR3 consists of 17 residues. The V end was cut by 3 bases, the J end by 7 bases, with 21 bases between. The CDR3 bases are TGTGCCAGCAGCTTTTTGGCGGGCCAGGGGCTTGGTGAAAAACTGTTTTTT. Protein sequence: CASSFLAGQGLGEKLFF.

As DNA, the CDR3 is TGCAGCGTTAGACAGACAGCCCAAGAGACCCAGTACTTC. Its protein product is CSVRQTAQETQYF. This sequence joins TRBV29-1 and TRBJ2-5, with D maybe TRBD1 (5 bases). The CDR3 covers 13 residues. Germline assignment: CDR1 SQVTM and CDR2 ANQGSEA. Trimming left V 5 bases short and J 1 base short, with 11 bases between.

The gene calls are TRBV9 and TRBJ2-1; TRBD2 matches at 12 bases. The V gene end was trimmed by 4 bases and the J gene end by 7 bases; junction bases not matched to a gene: 6. The CDR3 covers 15 residues. The germline V gene encodes CDR1 SGDLS and CDR2 YYNGEE. CDR3 nucleotide sequence: TGTGCCAGCAGCCCACTAGCGGGAGGACCAAATGAGCAGTTCTTC. Translating gives CASSPLAGGPNEQFF.

This sequence joins TRBV2 and TRBJ2-6, with D possibly being TRBD1 (6 bases). Germline V gene sequence: CDR1 SNHLY, CDR2 FYNNEI. Trimming took off 7 bases at V and 2 bases at J, with 15 bases between the two ends. The CDR3 sequence is 16 residues long. In DNA, the CDR3 is TGTGCCAGCACCGGCCAGGGGCTCACTGGGGCCAACGTCCTGACTTTC. Encoded protein: CASTGQGLTGANVLTF.

V is TRBV4-1 and J is TRBJ1-1; D not resolved. The germline V gene has CDR1 MGHRA and CDR2 YSYEKL. CDR3 size: 13 residues. V dropped 4 bases and J dropped 5 bases, with 11 bases sitting between them. As DNA, the CDR3 is TGCGCCAGCAGCCTCTCGGCGCGGACTGAAGCTTTCTTT. This encodes CASSLSARTEAFF.

This chain joins TRBV18 and TRBJ2-7; 9 bases are shared with TRBD1. Germline CDR1 and CDR2: KGHSH and LQKENI. The CDR3 totals 23 residues. The V and J ends lost 5 bases and 1 base, in that order; junction bases with no gene match: 30. For the CDR3, the DNA is TGTGCCAGCTCAGATACCCGAAGCACGAGCGAGGATGGGAGGGGGACAGGGTCCTACGAGCAGTACGTC. Translated, it gives CASSDTRSTSEDGRGTGSYEQYV.

The chain's CDR3 is CASSFNGGYNEQFF. CDR3 bases: TGTGCCAGCAGTTTTAACGGGGGCTACAATGAGCAGTTCTTC. V gene TRBV27 combines with J gene TRBJ2-1; possibly TRBD2 for D (6 bases). CDR3 size: 14 residues. Deletions cut 3 bases from V and 3 bases from J, with 9 bases between. Germline CDR1 and CDR2: MNHEY and SMNVEV (reference sequence).

The J gene is TRBJ1-2, the V gene TRBV29-1; 8 bases map to TRBD1. The J segment lost 7 bases and the V segment lost 8 bases, leaving 9 bases of the junction unmatched. The germline gives CDR1 SQVTM, CDR2 ANQGSEA. This CDR3 has 12 residues. The CDR3 spells CSSSLQGGGYTF. The CDR3 region has the DNA TGCAGCTCATCCTTACAGGGGGGTGGCTACACCTTC.

The V call is TRBV7-7, the J call TRBJ2-1; 8 nucleotides align to TRBD2. Germline V gene data show CDR1 as SSHAT and CDR2 as FNYEAQ (reference sequence). There are 14 residues in the CDR3. The junction had 9 bases not matched to a gene; V was cut back by 8 bases and J by 6 bases. CDR3 protein: CASREHGGANEQFF. DNA of the CDR3: TGTGCCAGCCGCGAACACGGGGGGGCCAATGAGCAGTTCTTC.

The gene calls are TRBV5-1 and TRBJ2-3; the D gene is possibly TRBD2 (5 bases). The CDR3 is 15 amino acids. The ends were cut back, 4 bases at V and 2 bases at J, with 14 bases in the middle. Germline-derived CDR1 and CDR2 are SGHRS and YFSETQ. CDR3 DNA: TGCGCCAGCAGCGCCTCAGCGGCCCACACAGATACGCAGTATTTT. Its protein is CASSASAAHTDTQYF.

This chain links TRBV11-2 with TRBJ1-1, with a weak D call TRBD1 (5 bases). V was trimmed by 5 bases and J by 1 base, leaving 14 bases between them. CDR3 length equals 15 residues. Germline V gene sequence: CDR1 SGHAT, CDR2 FQNNGV. Here the CDR3 reads CASSPNRLTNTEAFF. The CDR3 DNA reads TGTGCCAGCAGCCCTAACAGGCTTACGAACACTGAAGCTTTCTTT.

This chain joins TRBV6-2 or TRBV6-3 and TRBJ2-3; TRBD2 is a possible D gene (6 bases). Germline values: CDR1 MNHEY, CDR2 SVGEGT. This CDR3 spans 14 amino acids. The V and J ends lost 6 bases and 6 bases respectively, with 16 bases between them. The CDR3 here is CASSGLAGSDTQYF. The CDR3 DNA is TGTGCCAGCAGCGGCCTCGCGGGAAGCGATACGCAGTATTTT.

The chain's CDR3 is CASTTMTVAYNEQFF. CDR3 DNA: TGTGCCAGCACTACCATGACAGTTGCCTACAATGAGCAGTTCTTC. The V call is TRBV2, the J call TRBJ2-1, with TRBD1 as a possible D gene (5 bases). The germline gives CDR1 SNHLY, CDR2 FYNNEI. The CDR3 is 15 residues long. Trimming left V 7 bases short and J 2 bases short, with 15 bases between.

This rearrangement joins TRBV21-1 to TRBJ2-3; no check of the table's D call, TRBD1, against the DNA was made. TRBV21-1 is shown as a pseudogene. This CDR3 contains 15 residues. CDR3 bases: TGTGCCAGCAGCAAACTCAGTGGGCCCACAGATACGCAGTATTTT. Encoded protein: CASSKLSGPTDTQYF.

The chain couples TRBV18 to TRBJ1-5; the match to TRBD1 covers 7 bases. Germline CDR1 KGHSH, CDR2 LQKENI. After removal of 2 bases from V and 0 bases from J, the junction contained 7 bases not matched to a gene. This CDR3 has 17 amino acids. CDR3 DNA: TGTGCCAGCTCACCAACCGGGACAGATTATAGCAATCAGCCCCAGCATTTT. Amino acids: CASSPTGTDYSNQPQHF.